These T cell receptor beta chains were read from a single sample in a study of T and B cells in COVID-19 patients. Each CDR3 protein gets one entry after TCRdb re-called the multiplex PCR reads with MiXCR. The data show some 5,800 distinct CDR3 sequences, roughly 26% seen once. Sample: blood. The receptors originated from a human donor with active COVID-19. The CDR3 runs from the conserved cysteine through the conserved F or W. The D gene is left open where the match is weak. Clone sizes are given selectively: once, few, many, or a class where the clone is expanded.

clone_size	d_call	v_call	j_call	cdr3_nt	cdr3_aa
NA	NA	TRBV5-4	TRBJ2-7	TGTGCCAGCAGCCCGGAATCCTACGAGCAGTACTTC	CASSPESYEQYF
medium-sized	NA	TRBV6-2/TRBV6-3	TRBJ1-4	TGTGCCAGCAGTTACCGGGAAAAACTGTTTTTT	CASSYREKLFF
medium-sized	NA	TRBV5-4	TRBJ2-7	TGTGCCAGCAGCCACGAGAGGGCGGGGAGTTACTACGAGCAGTACTTC	CASSHERAGSYYEQYF
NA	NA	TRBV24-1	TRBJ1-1	TGTGCCCCACCTTCGGGGATGAACACTGAAGCTTTCTTT	CAPPSGMNTEAFF
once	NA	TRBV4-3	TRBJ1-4	TGCGCCAGCAGCCAAGATGTCCGGGCAGAAAAACTGTTTTTT	CASSQDVRAEKLFF
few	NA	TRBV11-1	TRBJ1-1	TGTGCCAGCAGCCCCCCGACAGGGAACACTGAAGCTTTCTTT	CASSPPTGNTEAFF
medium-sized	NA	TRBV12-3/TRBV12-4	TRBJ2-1	TGTGCCAGCAGTCAATCTAGGGGAATCAATGAGCAGTTCTTC	CASSQSRGINEQFF
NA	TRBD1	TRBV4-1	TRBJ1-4	TGCGCCAGCAGTCACGGGACAGGGGAGGAAAAACTGTTTTTT	CASSHGTGEEKLFF
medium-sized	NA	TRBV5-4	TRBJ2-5	TGTGCCAGCAGCTCATCAACTAGAACGGAGACCCAGTACTTC	CASSSSTRTETQYF
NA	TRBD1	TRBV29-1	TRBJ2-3	TGCAGCGTTGGAGGGACAGGAACAGATACGCAGTATTTT	CSVGGTGTDTQYF
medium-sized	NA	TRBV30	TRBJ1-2	TGTGCCTGGAGTGTATCTCCTGCTGGCTACACCTTC	CAWSVSPAGYTF
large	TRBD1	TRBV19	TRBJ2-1	TGTGCCAGTACCGACAGGGCAGGCACCTACAATGAGCAGTTCTTC	CASTDRAGTYNEQFF
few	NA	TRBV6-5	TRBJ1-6	TGTGCCAGCAGTTACGTACGTCCTATGGCAGGGAAAAATTCACCCCTCCACTTT	CASSYVRPMAGKNSPLHF
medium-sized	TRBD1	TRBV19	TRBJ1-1	TGTGCCAGTAGTCCCCGACAGGGGGCCATAACTGAAGCTTTCTTT	CASSPRQGAITEAFF
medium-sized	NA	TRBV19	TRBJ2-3	TGTGCCAGCGCCCAACGGGAGCCAGATACGCAGTATTTT	CASAQREPDTQYF
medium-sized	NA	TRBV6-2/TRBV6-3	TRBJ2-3	TGTGCCAGCAGACCTATTGGGCGCACAGATACGCAGTATTTT	CASRPIGRTDTQYF
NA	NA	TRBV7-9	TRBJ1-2	TGTGCCAGCAGCTCACGCCCCAACTACACCTTC	CASSSRPNYTF
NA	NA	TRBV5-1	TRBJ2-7	TGCGCCAGCAGCTTGGACCCAGGGGCATTCTACGAGCAGTACTTC	CASSLDPGAFYEQYF
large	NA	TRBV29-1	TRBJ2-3	TGCAGCGTTGGAGGATACCTCACAGATACGCAGTATTTT	CSVGGYLTDTQYF
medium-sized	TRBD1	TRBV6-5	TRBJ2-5	TGTGCCAGTTCTAGGACAGGGAGAGAGACCCAGTACTTC	CASSRTGRETQYF
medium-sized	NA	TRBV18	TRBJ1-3	TGTGCCAGCTCACCGCTGGCGACGAACACCATATATTTT	CASSPLATNTIYF
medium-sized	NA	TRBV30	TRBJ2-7	TGTGCCTGGAGTGTCAACTACGAGCAGTACTTC	CAWSVNYEQYF
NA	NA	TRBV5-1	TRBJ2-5	TGCGCCAGCAGCTTCCTTGAGACCCAGTACTTC	CASSFLETQYF
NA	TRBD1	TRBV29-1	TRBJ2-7	TGCAGCGTCACCGGGACAGGGGACTACGAGCAGTACTTC	CSVTGTGDYEQYF
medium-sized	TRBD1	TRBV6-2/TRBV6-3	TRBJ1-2	TGTGCCAGCAGTCCTCCGACAGGGGGAGAAGGCTACACCTTC	CASSPPTGGEGYTF
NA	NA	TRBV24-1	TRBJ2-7	TGTGCCACCAGTCATCAAGGGGACGAGCAGTACTTC	CATSHQGDEQYF
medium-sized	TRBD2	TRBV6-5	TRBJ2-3	TGTGCCAGCAGGGGTAGCGGGGGGGGGGATACGCAGTATTTT	CASRGSGGGDTQYF
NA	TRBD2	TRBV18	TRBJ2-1	TGTGCCAGCTCAAGGGTCGGGACTAGCGGGGGTCGCTCCTACAATGAGCAGTTCTTC	CASSRVGTSGGRSYNEQFF
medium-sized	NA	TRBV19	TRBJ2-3	TGTGCCAGTAGTATAGTGGCAGGGGTGACAGATACGCAGTATTTT	CASSIVAGVTDTQYF
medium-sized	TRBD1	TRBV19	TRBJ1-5	TGTGCCAGTAGTAAAGACAGGGGCGCAAATCAGCCCCAGCATTTT	CASSKDRGANQPQHF
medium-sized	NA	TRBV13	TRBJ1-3	TGTGCCAGCAGGATGAGTCCTGGAAACACCATATATTTT	CASRMSPGNTIYF
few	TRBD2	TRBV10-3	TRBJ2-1	TGTGCCATCAGACGAGCGGGGGGCGAGAGCTCCTACAATGAGCAGTTCTTC	CAIRRAGGESSYNEQFF
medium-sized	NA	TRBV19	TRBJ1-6	TGTGCCAGTAGTATGGGGGACTATAATTCACCCCTCCACTTT	CASSMGDYNSPLHF
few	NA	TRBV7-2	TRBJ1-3	TGTGCCAGCAGCTTAGCGACATTGGGCACCATATATTTT	CASSLATLGTIYF
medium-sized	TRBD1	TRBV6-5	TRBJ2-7	TGTGCCAGCAGAACCGGGACAGGGGCCTACGAGCAGTACTTC	CASRTGTGAYEQYF
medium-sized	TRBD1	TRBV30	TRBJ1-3	TGTGCCTGGAGTCTCCCGGGACAGGCCTTCTCTGGAAACACCATATATTTT	CAWSLPGQAFSGNTIYF
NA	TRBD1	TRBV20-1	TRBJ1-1	TGCAGTGCTAGACAGGGGGGTCCGTACACTGAAGCTTTCTTT	CSARQGGPYTEAFF
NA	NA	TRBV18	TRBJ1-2	TGTGCCAGCTCACCCTCCAGGGACATAGACTATGGCTACACCTTC	CASSPSRDIDYGYTF
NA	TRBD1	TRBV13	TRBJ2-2	TGTGCCAGCAGCTTAGGACCGGGACAGGGCCTCGGGGAGCTGTTTTTT	CASSLGPGQGLGELFF
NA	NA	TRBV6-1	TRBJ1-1	TGTGCCAGCAGTGATGACCGACGTAGCACTGAAGCTTTCTTT	CASSDDRRSTEAFF
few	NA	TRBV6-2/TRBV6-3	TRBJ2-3	TGTGCCAGCAGTTATTTGGGCGACACAGATACGCAGTATTTT	CASSYLGDTDTQYF
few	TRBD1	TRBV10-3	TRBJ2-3	TGTGCCATCAGTGAGCGCGACAGGGGCACAGATACGCAGTATTTT	CAISERDRGTDTQYF
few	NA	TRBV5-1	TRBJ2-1	TGCGCCAGCAGCTTGGGGACAGACGGGTACAATGAGCAGTTCTTC	CASSLGTDGYNEQFF
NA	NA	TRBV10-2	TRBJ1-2	TGCGCCAGCAGTGACAGGGGATTCTATGGCTACACCTTC	CASSDRGFYGYTF
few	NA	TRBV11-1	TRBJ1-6	TGTGCCAGCAGCTTATCGGTGGGAGTTTCACCCCTCCACTTT	CASSLSVGVSPLHF
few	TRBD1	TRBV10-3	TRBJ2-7	TGTGCCATCAGTGAGTGGGGACAGGGTAGCTCCTACGAGCAGTACTTC	CAISEWGQGSSYEQYF
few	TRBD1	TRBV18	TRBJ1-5	TGTGCCAGCTCACCGGGACAGGGGGTCCAGCCCCAGCATTTT	CASSPGQGVQPQHF